This TCR beta chain was sequenced for a study of blood T cell repertoires in COVID-19. For the study at large: T cells, B-cell-depleted T cells, or PBMCs provided the cDNA or gDNA that served as material.

This CDR3 spans 17 amino acids. Per the germline V gene, CDR1 is MNHNS and CDR2 is SASEGT. Trimming left V 4 bases short and J 0 bases short, with 16 bases between. Authors' methods: The assay estimated nucleated cells by amplifying reference gene primers. Here immunoSEQ multiplex PCR was the method, and the copy in TCRdb shows in-frame clones only, minus some. V and J calls and clone size follow that table, whereas D and trimming were derived from the DNA. The data show 93,000 or so clones, with more than 80% seen just once and 3.5% held by the top ten. The J gene is TRBJ1-5, the V gene TRBV6-1; TRBD1 might be the D (6 bases). Input material: peripheral blood. The receptor was derived from a woman aged 55-70 years with acute or convalescent COVID-19. The CDR3 here is CASSAPATGYSNQPQHF. The CDR3 DNA is TGTGCCAGCAGTGCGCCCGCCACAGGGTATAGCAATCAGCCCCAGCATTTT.